This T cell receptor beta chain was captured by sequencing in a study of cytomegalovirus exposure and HLA in healthy donors. Study-wide results and limits: Prior analysis indicated that the majority of TCR beta V segments exhibited productivity approximately 90% or approximately 30% of the time. With further analysis later on, most CMV-associated TCR beta chains appeared HLA-restricted. Rarity held for most TCR sequences, but there were some public TCRs that occurred in many donors.

On this clone itself: The antigen remains unidentified.

Looked up from germline, CDR1 is LNHNV and CDR2 is YYDKDF (reference sequence). J lost 2 bases, V lost 4 bases, and 5 bases had no gene match. This CDR3 has 15 residues. Primers: 60 Vbeta forward and 13 Jbeta reverse. Sequencing used immunoSEQ multiplex PCR; TCRdb keeps in-frame clones, though not all of them. The table lists 150,000 to 200,000 clones, roughly four fifths of them singletons. This receptor was obtained from a woman aged 40 to 50 in good health and CMV-seronegative. The chain joins TRBV15 to TRBJ1-5, with 7 positions matching TRBD1. Sequenced material: PBMCs. Here the CDR3 DNA reads TGTGCCACCAGCAAGGGGGCGGAGGGCAATCAGCCCCAGCATTTT. Encoded protein: CATSKGAEGNQPQHF.